This TCR beta chain derives from a study of T cell repertoires in cytomegalovirus infection. Overall study context: Used in the study were CMV epitopes, some recently identified and HLA-C-restricted, others well-studied and HLA-B-restricted. It can be stated that public TCR beta signatures indicated CMV infection as well as a matching HLA type.

Study-level points and caveats: Across the ex vivo response, the dominant clonotypes were HLA-C-restricted CMV-specific TCR beta clonotypes. The study identified carriers of CMV plus the relevant HLA from cumulative public TCR beta family frequency.

The J segment lost 4 bases and the V segment lost 5 bases, leaving 5 bases of the junction unmatched. The germline CDR1 and CDR2 sequences are MGHRA and YSYEKL. The CDR3 is made up of 15 amino acids. Using its own MiXCR run on the reads, TCRdb lists one record per CDR3 protein. The sample shows about half a million distinct CDR3 sequences, around a third of them seen only once. Worth noting for this clonotype: Its target is not known.

This TCR came from a human donor in good health (CMV status not recorded). Some clones in this sample may be carry-over from other donors' samples. The sample here was cultured PBMCs, taken from culture after CMV antigen stimulation. The chain carries TRBV4-1 and TRBJ2-1, with 10 bases fitting TRBD2. DNA for the CDR3: TGCGCCAGCAGCTGGGAACTAGCGGGATACAATGAGCAGTTCTTC. Translation: CASSWELAGYNEQFF.